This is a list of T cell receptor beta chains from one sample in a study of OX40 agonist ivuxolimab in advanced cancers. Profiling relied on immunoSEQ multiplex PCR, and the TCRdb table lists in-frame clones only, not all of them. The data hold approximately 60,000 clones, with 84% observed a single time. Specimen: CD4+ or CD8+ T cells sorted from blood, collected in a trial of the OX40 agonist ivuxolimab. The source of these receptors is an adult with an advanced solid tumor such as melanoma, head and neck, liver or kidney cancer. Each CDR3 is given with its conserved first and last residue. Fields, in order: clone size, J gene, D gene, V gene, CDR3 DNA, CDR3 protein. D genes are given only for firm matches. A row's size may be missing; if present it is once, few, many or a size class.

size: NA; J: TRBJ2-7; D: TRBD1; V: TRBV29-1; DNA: TGCAGCGTAGGAGACAGGGGGCAAGAGCAGTACTTC; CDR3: CSVGDRGQEQYF
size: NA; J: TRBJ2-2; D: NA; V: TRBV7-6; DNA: TGTGCCAGCAGCCCACGCCAGGGCTTGAACACCGGGGAGCTGTTTTTT; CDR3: CASSPRQGLNTGELFF
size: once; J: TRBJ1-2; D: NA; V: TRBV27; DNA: TGTGCCAGCAAAGGATACACAAGGCCCTCGGATGGCTACACCTTC; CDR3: CASKGYTRPSDGYTF
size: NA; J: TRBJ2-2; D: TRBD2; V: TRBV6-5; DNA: TGTGCCAGCAGTTACGCTAGCGGGAGCACCGGGGAGCTGTTTTTT; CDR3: CASSYASGSTGELFF
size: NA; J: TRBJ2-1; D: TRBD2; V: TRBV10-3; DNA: TGTGCCATCAGTGATAGGTCTAGCGGTAATGAGCAGTTCTTC; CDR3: CAISDRSSGNEQFF
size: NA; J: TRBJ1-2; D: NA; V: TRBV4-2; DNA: TGTGCCAGCAGCCAAGACCCGGACGGATTCCTATATGGCTACACCTTC; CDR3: CASSQDPDGFLYGYTF
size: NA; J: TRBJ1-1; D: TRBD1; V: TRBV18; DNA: TGTGCCAGCTCACCAGACAGGGTTCCCACTGAAGCTTTCTTT; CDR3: CASSPDRVPTEAFF
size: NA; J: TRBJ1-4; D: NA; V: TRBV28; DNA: TGTGCCAGCAGTCTCCCCTCTCGACCTGAAAAACTGTTTTTT; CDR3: CASSLPSRPEKLFF
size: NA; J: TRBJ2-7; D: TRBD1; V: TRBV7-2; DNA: TGTGCCAGCAGCTTTTATGACAGGGTCCTCCACGAGCAGTACTTC; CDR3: CASSFYDRVLHEQYF
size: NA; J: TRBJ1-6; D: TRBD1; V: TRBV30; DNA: TGTGCCTCCAGGACAGGGGCGAACTATAATTCACCCCTCCACTTT; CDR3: CASRTGANYNSPLHF
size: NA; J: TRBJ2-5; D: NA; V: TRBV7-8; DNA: TGTGCCAGCAGCTCACGAAGGACTGTCCAAGAGACCCAGTACTTC; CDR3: CASSSRRTVQETQYF
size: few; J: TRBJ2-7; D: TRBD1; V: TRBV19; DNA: TGTGCCAGTAGTAGAAGAGGGGGCGCGTACGAGCAGTACTTC; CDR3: CASSRRGGAYEQYF
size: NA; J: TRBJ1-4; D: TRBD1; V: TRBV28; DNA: TGTGCCAGCAGGGGGGGGACAGGGGGCTCTAAGTACGAAAAACTGTTTTTT; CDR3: CASRGGTGGSKYEKLFF
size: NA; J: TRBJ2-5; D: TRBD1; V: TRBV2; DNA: TGTGCCAGCAGTGTATCACAGGGGGACGGAGAGACCCAGTACTTC; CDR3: CASSVSQGDGETQYF
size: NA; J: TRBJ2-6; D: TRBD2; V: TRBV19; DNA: TGTGCCAGTAGGAAGGGGAGGGGCTCTGGGGCCAACGTCCTGACTTTC; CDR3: CASRKGRGSGANVLTF
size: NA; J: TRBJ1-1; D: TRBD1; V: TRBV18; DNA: TGTGCCAGCTCACCACGGACAGGTCTGAACACTGAAGCTTTCTTT; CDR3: CASSPRTGLNTEAFF
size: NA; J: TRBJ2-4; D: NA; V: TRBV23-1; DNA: TGCGCCAAAGAAGCCAAAAACATTCAGTACTTC; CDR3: CAKEAKNIQYF
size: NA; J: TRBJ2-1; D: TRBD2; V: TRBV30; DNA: TGTGCCTGGAGTGAAATAGCGGGCTCCTACAATGAGCAGTTCTTC; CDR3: CAWSEIAGSYNEQFF
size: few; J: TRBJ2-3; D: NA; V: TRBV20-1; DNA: TGCAGTGCCGAACGCCCCGATACGCAGTATTTT; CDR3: CSAERPDTQYF
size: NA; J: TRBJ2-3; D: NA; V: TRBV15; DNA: TGTGCCACCAGCAGAGAGTTGGGGGTTCGGGGAGATACGCAGTATTTT; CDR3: CATSRELGVRGDTQYF
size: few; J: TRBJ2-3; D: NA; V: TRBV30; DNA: TGTGCCTGCCCTCAGGGGGGGAGGACAGATACGCAGTATTTT; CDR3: CACPQGGRTDTQYF
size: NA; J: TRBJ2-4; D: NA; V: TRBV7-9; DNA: TGTGCCAGCAGCTCCCTCATTGACATTCAGTACTTC; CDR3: CASSSLIDIQYF
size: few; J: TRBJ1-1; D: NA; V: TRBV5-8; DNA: TGTGCCAGCAGCCCCTGGACCCATCGGTCGGACGCTTTCTTT; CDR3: CASSPWTHRSDAFF
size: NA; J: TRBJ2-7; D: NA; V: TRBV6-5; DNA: TGTGCCAGCAGTTACCAGGGAGAGCAGTACTTC; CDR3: CASSYQGEQYF
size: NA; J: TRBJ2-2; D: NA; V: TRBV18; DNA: TGTGCCAGCTCACCAGTCGGGGGCCCCGGGGAGCTGTTTTTT; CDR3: CASSPVGGPGELFF
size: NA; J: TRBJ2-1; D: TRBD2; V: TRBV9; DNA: TGTGCCAGCAGCGTGGGACTAGCGGGGGCTAGCTCCTACAATGAGCAGTTCTTC; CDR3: CASSVGLAGASSYNEQFF
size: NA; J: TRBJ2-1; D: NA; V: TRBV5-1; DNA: TGTGCCAGCAGCCTTTACGGGAGTCGCTCCCACAATGAGCAGTTCTTC; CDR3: CASSLYGSRSHNEQFF
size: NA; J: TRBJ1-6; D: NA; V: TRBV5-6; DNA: TGTGCCAGCAGCACGGGACTCGCGAATTCACCCCTCCACTTT; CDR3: CASSTGLANSPLHF
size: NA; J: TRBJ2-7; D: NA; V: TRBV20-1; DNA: TGCAGTGCTCGTAGTAACGAGCAGTACTTC; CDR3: CSARSNEQYF
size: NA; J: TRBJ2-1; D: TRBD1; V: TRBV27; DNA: TGTGCCAGCAGTTCCCAGGGACAGGGATACAATGAGCAGTTCTTC; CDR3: CASSSQGQGYNEQFF
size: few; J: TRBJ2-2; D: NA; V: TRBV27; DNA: TGTGCCAGCAGTGCCTCACTGGACACCGGGGAGCTGTTTTTT; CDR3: CASSASLDTGELFF
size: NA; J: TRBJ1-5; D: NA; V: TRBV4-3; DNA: TGCGCCAGCAGCCAAGAGGCAGTGGGTAGCAATCAGCCCCAGCATTTT; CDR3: CASSQEAVGSNQPQHF
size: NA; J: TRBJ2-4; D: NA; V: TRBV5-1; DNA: TGCGCCAGCAGCTCCGGGGACCAAGGAGACATTCAGTACTTC; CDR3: CASSSGDQGDIQYF
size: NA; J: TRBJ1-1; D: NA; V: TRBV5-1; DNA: TGCGCCAGCAGCTTAGGGGGAGTGAACACTGAAGCTTTCTTT; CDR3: CASSLGGVNTEAFF
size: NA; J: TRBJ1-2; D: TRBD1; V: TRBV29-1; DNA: TGCAGCGTTGATTATAACGGACAGGTCTATGGCTACACCTTC; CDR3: CSVDYNGQVYGYTF
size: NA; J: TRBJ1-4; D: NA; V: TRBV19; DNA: TGTGCCAGTAGAGAGAGGGGCGAAAAACTGTTTTTT; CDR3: CASRERGEKLFF
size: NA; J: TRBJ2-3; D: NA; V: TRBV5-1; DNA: TGCGCCAGCAGCTTGGCTCAGGGATCAACTAGCACAGATACGCAGTATTTT; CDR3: CASSLAQGSTSTDTQYF
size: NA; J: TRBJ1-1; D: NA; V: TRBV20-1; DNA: TGCAGTGCTAGAGAGGCGAGTGGGGCTTTCTTT; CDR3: CSAREASGAFF
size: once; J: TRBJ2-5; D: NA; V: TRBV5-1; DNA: TGCGCCAGCAGCTTGGATCAGACCCAGTACTTC; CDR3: CASSLDQTQYF
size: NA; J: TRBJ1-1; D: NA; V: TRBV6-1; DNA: TGTGCCAGCAACCAAGGGTATTGGCTTTCTGAAGCTTTCTTT; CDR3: CASNQGYWLSEAFF
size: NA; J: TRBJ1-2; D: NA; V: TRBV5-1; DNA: TGCGCCAGCAGCTTGACCCGGACAGCGAACTATGGCTACACCTTC; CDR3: CASSLTRTANYGYTF
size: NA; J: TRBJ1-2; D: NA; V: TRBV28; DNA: TGTGCCAGCGGATCAGGGATCTATGGCTACACCTTC; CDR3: CASGSGIYGYTF